This T cell receptor beta chain was recovered during a study of cytomegalovirus exposure and HLA in healthy donors (TCRdb year 2017). Study-wide context: According to a later analysis, one platform produced both the 110 or so validation repertoires and the 666 repertoires of the first cohort. The study aimed to test whether signatures of past pathogen exposure could be identified by cataloging public T cell receptors. A separate validation cohort of 100 to 150 different subjects was used in addition to the 666-subject first cohort. The study combined high-throughput TCR immunosequencing, statistical association of individual TCRs with disease status, and machine learning to predict cytomegalovirus infection status.

Summary of the overall study and its limitations: In the study, about 150 TCR beta chains were listed as associated with cytomegalovirus. A later analysis had no HLA typing for the validation cohort, so co-occurrence there was scored across all 130 or so repertoires. The authors suggested that the approach could potentially be generalized to other disease states and immunological phenotypes. Of the cluster scores, roughly 93% were above 0 in a later analysis, which found that TCRs clustered in the first cohort also tended to co-occur in the 120 validation repertoires. Most TCR sequences were observed very rarely across donors, whereas some public TCRs were present in many individuals. In vitro tests confirmed that a few of the cytomegalovirus-associated TCR beta chains recognize cytomegalovirus antigens. In both the original and validation cohorts, the classifier was reported to diagnose cytomegalovirus status with high specificity and sensitivity.

Separate from the roughly 650-subject first cohort, the validation cohort of about 130 subjects was the group to which the donors belonged. The CDR3 sequence holds 16 residues, the cysteine and phenylalanine included. CDR3 DNA only is kept here, 48 bases in frame from base 1. V and J are truncated by 0 bases and 1 base respectively, leaving an intervening sequence of 12 bases. Looking up the germline V gene yields CDR1 MNHEY and CDR2 SVGAGI. Libraries came from the immunoSEQ multiplex PCR assay. In the source study's methods: A statistical classification framework was built for diagnosing cytomegalovirus status from the catalog of TCR beta chain sequences. TCRdb obtained this table from immuneACCESS and retained in-frame rearrangements with V and J assigned. These tables miss some clones; where compared with another copy, unresolved V genes account for less than half of the shortfall, and the remainder is unexplained. That table gives V, J and clone size, and the DNA gave D and trimming. The sample table holds roughly 84,000 clones, of which approximately 90% were seen once. The ten largest clonotypes hold roughly 2.1% of the sample.

Of note for this clone: Its antigen is unknown. Per-base quality was not reported, and no clone a single base away is much larger than it.

The chain is encoded by TRBV6-5 joined to TRBJ1-2, with TRBD1 tentatively as D gene (5 bases match). The TCR comes from a man aged 25-40 years in good health and CMV-seronegative. The sample comprised PBMCs. The DNA is as follows: TGTGCCAGCAGTTACTCGAGTCAGGACATTAACTATGGCTACACCTTC. The resulting protein is CASSYSSQDINYGYTF.